The text below deals with one T cell receptor beta chain. Its specificity is unknown. The sample is drawn from a study of T cells in Graves' hyperthyroidism and ophthalmopathy. The CDR3 loop spans 13 amino acids. Germline CDR1 MNHNS, CDR2 SASEGT. The V and J ends lost 7 bases and 4 bases, in that order; junction bases with no gene match: 6. Fresh peripheral blood, under 13 ml, yielded the PBMCs. Study results and limitations: In simple terms, a model built on 13 V-J features told ophthalmopathy apart from stable hyperthyroidism.

Researchers took RNA transcripts and amplified the TCR beta CDR3 regions from them. The primer set for the first-round RT-PCR of the TCR CDR3 was HTBI. TCRdb reprocessed the multiplex PCR reads with MiXCR, giving one entry per CDR3 protein. The sample has fewer than 650,000 distinct CDR3 sequences, approximately 15% seen once. This chain uses TRBV6-1 with TRBJ1-2, with 7 bases aligning to TRBD1. The clonotype comes from a woman between 35 and 50 years old with Graves' ophthalmopathy. The sequencing input was blood. CDR3 DNA sequence: TGTGCCAGCATATCCCCAGGGGGCTATGGCTACACCTTC. Protein product: CASISPGGYGYTF.